These 8 T cell receptor beta chains originate from one sample sequenced in a study of cytomegalovirus exposure and HLA in healthy donors. 60 Vbeta and 13 Jbeta primers were used in PCR. TCRdb's table, derived via immunoSEQ multiplex PCR, lists solely in-frame clones and lacks some. The sample holds roughly 100,000 clones; 83% are singletons and the top ten take just over 2.5%. Sequencing used PBMCs. The receptor set was obtained from a man aged 40-49 years in good health and CMV-seronegative.

V gene TRBV2 combines with J gene TRBJ2-7, with D maybe TRBD2 (5 bases). This CDR3 comprises 13 residues. The V end was cut by 3 bases, the J end by 4 bases, with 10 bases between. Germline CDR1 and CDR2: SNHLY and FYNNEI. The CDR3 bases are TGTGCCAGCAGTGAGCAGGACTCGTACGAGCAGTACTTC. As protein: CASSEQDSYEQYF.

The V and J genes are TRBV7-2 and TRBJ1-3; D perhaps matches TRBD1 (6 bases). Trimming cost V 1 base and J 3 bases, with 10 bases left between them. Germline CDR1 is SGHTA and CDR2 is FQGNSA. The CDR3 covers 15 residues. CDR3 loop: CASSLVGGLGNTIYF. DNA of the CDR3: TGTGCCAGCAGCTTAGTGGGGGGGCTTGGAAACACCATATATTTT.

In its sample, this clone was seen a few times. The V and J genes are TRBV10-2 and TRBJ1-5, with D unresolved. This CDR3 is 12 amino acids long. Looked up from germline, CDR1 is WSHSY and CDR2 is SAAADI. V shed 8 bases and J shed 11 bases, with 16 bases lying between them. The CDR3 region has the DNA TGCGCCAGCCGAGCAACCGACGGGGCCCAGCATTTT. Translated: CASRATDGAQHF.

V usage is TRBV21-1 and J usage is TRBJ2-3; the table's D call, TRBD1, was not checked against the DNA. TRBV21-1 represents a pseudogene. This CDR3 region has 16 residues. CDR3 bases: TGTGCCAGCAGCAAAAACAGACAGGATGGGACAGATACGCAGTATTTT. This codes for CASSKNRQDGTDTQYF.

This clone was seen just once. This chain links TRBV5-1 with TRBJ2-3; the match to TRBD1 covers 9 bases. Per the germline V gene, CDR1 is SGHRS and CDR2 is YFSETQ. The CDR3 length is 15 residues. The ends lost 3 bases at V and 2 bases at J; junction bases unmatched: 4. As DNA, the CDR3 is TGCGCCAGCAGCTCAACAGGGGGCATCACAGATACGCAGTATTTT. Its protein is CASSSTGGITDTQYF.

The V and J genes are TRBV11-2 and TRBJ2-5; 9 nucleotides match TRBD2. Per the germline V gene, CDR1 is SGHAT and CDR2 is FQNNGV. The J segment lost 4 bases and the V segment lost 5 bases, leaving 5 bases of the junction unmatched. This CDR3 has 14 amino acids. CDR3 DNA: TGTGCCAGCAGCCCCGAGACTAGCGGAGAGACCCAGTACTTC. Translating it yields CASSPETSGETQYF.

The chain couples TRBV7-3 to TRBJ1-1; D is unresolved. CDR1 and CDR2 (germline): SGHTA, FQGTGA. Trimming took off 2 bases at V and 1 base at J, with 8 bases between the two ends. CDR3 length equals 14 residues. In nucleotides, the CDR3 is TGTGCCAGCAGCTTAGGCAGTCGGAACACTGAAGCTTTCTTT. As protein: CASSLGSRNTEAFF.

The CDR3 nucleotides read TGTGCCAGCAGCGACCCTAGGGCGGGGTGGGCAGATACGCAGTATTTT. This sequence encodes CASSDPRAGWADTQYF. This chain joins TRBV9 and TRBJ2-3; tentative D call: TRBD2 (6 bases). The CDR3 runs 16 residues. Germline V gene data show CDR1 as SGDLS and CDR2 as YYNGEE. V lost 3 bases to trimming and J lost 4 bases, with 18 bases between them.